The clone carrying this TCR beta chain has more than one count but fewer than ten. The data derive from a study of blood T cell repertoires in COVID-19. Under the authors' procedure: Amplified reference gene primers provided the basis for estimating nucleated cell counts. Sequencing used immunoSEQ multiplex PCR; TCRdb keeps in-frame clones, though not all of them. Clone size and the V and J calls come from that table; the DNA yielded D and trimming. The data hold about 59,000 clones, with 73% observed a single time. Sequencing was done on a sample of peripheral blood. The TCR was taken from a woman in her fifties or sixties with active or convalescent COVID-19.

The CDR3 nucleotides read TGTGCCTGGAGTCATCCGACAGGAAGCGCTTTCTTT. It translates to CAWSHPTGSAFF. The V and J genes are TRBV30 and TRBJ1-1, with D tentatively TRBD1 (6 bases). Germline CDR1 and CDR2: GTSNPN and SVGIG (reference sequence). Trimming took 2 bases from V and 11 from J, leaving 15 bases between them. This CDR3 spans 12 amino acids. The full variable domain, its missing parts supplied by reference TRBV30 and TRBJ1-1, is SQTIHQWPATLVQPVGSPLSLECTVEGTSNPNLYWYRQAAGRGLQLLFYSVGIGQISSEVPQNLSASRPQDRQFILSSKKLLLSDSGFYLCAWSHPTGSAFFGQGTRLTVV.